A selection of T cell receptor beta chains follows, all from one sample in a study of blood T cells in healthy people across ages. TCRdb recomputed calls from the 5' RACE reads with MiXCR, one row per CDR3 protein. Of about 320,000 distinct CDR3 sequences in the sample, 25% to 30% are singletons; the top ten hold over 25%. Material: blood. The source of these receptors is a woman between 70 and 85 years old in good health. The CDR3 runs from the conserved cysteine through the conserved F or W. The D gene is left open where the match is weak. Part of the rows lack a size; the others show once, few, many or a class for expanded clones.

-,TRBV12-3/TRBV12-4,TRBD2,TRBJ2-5,TGTGCCAGCAGTGGATCAGCGGGACCGATAAAGACCCAGTACTTC,CASSGSAGPIKTQYF
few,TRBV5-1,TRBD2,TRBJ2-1,TGCGCCAGCAGCTTGACTAGCGGGAGCTCCGGGTATGAGCAGTTCTTC,CASSLTSGSSGYEQFF
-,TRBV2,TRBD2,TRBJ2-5,TGTGCCAGCAGTGAGGGACTAGCGAGGCCGGAGACCCAGTACTTC,CASSEGLARPETQYF
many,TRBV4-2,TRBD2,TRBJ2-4,TGTGCCAGCAGCCCCGCCCGGACGGGGGGAAACATTCAGTACTTC,CASSPARTGGNIQYF
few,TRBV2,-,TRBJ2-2,TGTGCCAGCATGGGAAGAGCGAACACCGGGGAGCTGTTTTTT,CASMGRANTGELFF
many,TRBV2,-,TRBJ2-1,TGTGCCAGCGCCTTTTACAATGAGCAGTTCTTC,CASAFYNEQFF
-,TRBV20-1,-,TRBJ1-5,TGCAGTGCTAGAGTAATGGAGAATAGCAATCAGCCCCAGCATTTT,CSARVMENSNQPQHF
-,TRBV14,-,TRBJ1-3,TGTGCCAGCAGCCCACGGGCAGGCGGAAACACCATATATTTT,CASSPRAGGNTIYF
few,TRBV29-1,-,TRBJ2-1,TGCAGCGTTGACCGGGCCCGGGGCAATGAGCAGTTCTTC,CSVDRARGNEQFF
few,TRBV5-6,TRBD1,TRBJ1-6,TGTGCCAGCAGCACGACAGGGCGAGATTCACCCCTCCACTTT,CASSTTGRDSPLHF
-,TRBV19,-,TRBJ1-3,TGTGCCAGTAGTGGAAAGAGAAACACCATATATTTT,CASSGKRNTIYF
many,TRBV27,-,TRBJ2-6,TGTGCCAGCAGTTTAGCTGGGGCCAACGTCCTGACTTTC,CASSLAGANVLTF
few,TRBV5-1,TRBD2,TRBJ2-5,TGCGCCAGCAGCTTGCTTAGCGGGGGACAAGAGACCCAGTACTTC,CASSLLSGGQETQYF
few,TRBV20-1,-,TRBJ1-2,TGCAGTGCCCCATTGGGTAACTCTAACTATGGCTACACCTTC,CSAPLGNSNYGYTF
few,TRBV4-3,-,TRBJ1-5,TGCGCCAGCAGCCAAGATCTTTCGCCAAATCAGCCCCAGCATTTT,CASSQDLSPNQPQHF
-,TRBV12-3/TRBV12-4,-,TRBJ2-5,TGTGCCAGCGCCCCCGATCAAGAGACCCAGTACTTC,CASAPDQETQYF
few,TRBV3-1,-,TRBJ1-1,TGTGCCAGCAGCCAAGACGGTGGGACTGAAGCTTTCTTT,CASSQDGGTEAFF
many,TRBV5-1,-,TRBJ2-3,TGCGCCAGCAGCTCCGCCGGACAAACAGATACGCAGTATTTT,CASSSAGQTDTQYF
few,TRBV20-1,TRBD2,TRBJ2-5,TGCAGTGCTAGCGCACCCACTAGCGGAGGGGGGGAGACCCAGTACTTC,CSASAPTSGGGETQYF
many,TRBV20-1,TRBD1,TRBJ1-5,TGCAGTGCCAGGGACAGCGGATATAGCAATCAGCCCCAGCATTTT,CSARDSGYSNQPQHF
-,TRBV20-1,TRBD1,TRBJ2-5,TGCAGTGCTAAAAGACAGGGTTTCCTAGAGACCCAGTACTTC,CSAKRQGFLETQYF
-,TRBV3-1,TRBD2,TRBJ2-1,TGTGCCAGCAGCCAAGAGCTAGCGGGAAGGGTTGAGCAGTTCTTC,CASSQELAGRVEQFF
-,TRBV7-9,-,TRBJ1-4,TGTGCCAGCAGTTGGGGACGGGCATCTAATGAAAAACTGTTTTTT,CASSWGRASNEKLFF
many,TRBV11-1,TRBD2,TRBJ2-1,TGTGCCAGCAGCTCCCGCCCCGGGGGGGGCCCTGAGCAGTTCTTC,CASSSRPGGGPEQFF
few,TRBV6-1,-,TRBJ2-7,TGTGCCAGCGTCCGGTCACACTACGAGCAGTACTTC,CASVRSHYEQYF
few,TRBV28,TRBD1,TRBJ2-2,TGTGCCAGCGATTCACAGGGGGCGGGCACCGGGGAGCTGTTTTTT,CASDSQGAGTGELFF
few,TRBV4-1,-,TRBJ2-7,TGCGCCAGCAGCCTATCTTATACCCTAGAGTACGAGCAGTACTTC,CASSLSYTLEYEQYF
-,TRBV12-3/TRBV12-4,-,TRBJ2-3,TGTGCCAGCAAGTTTGCCGGCACAGATACGCAGTATTTT,CASKFAGTDTQYF
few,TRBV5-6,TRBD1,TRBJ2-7,TGTGCCAGCAGCCCAGGGGGAGAATACGAGCAGTACTTC,CASSPGGEYEQYF
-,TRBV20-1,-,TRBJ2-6,TGCAGTGCTAGAGATTCGGGGAAAGGGTCTGGGGCCAACGTCCTGACTTTC,CSARDSGKGSGANVLTF
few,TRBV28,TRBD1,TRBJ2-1,TGTGCCAGCACCGAGAGACAGGGTTCCTACAATGAGCAGTTCTTC,CASTERQGSYNEQFF
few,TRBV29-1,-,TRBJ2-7,TGCAGCGTTGTTTCGGGGAACGAGCAGTACTTC,CSVVSGNEQYF
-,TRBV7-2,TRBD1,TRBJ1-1,TGTGCCAGCAGCCCCGGACAGGGCGAAGGTGAAGCTTTCTTT,CASSPGQGEGEAFF
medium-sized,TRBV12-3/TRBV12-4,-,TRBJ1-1,TGTGCCAGCAGTTTTAAACGCCGGAACACTGAAGCTTTCTTT,CASSFKRRNTEAFF
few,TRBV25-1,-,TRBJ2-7,TGTGCCAGCTCCCGTGGGGTTAGTGAAGGGTACGAGCAGTACTTC,CASSRGVSEGYEQYF
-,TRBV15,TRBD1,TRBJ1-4,TGTGCCACCAGCAGAGATACAGGGGGAGAAAAACTGTTTTTT,CATSRDTGGEKLFF
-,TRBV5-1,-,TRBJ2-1,TGCGCCAGCAGCCCGCTAGCGACCTGCAATGAGCAGTTCTTC,CASSPLATCNEQFF
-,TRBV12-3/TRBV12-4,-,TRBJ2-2,TGTGCCAGCAGTTTAGGAGTTGAGGGCGGGGAGCTGTTTTTT,CASSLGVEGGELFF
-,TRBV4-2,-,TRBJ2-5,TGTGCCAGCAGCCAAGAGGGATGGCAAGAGACCCAGTACTTC,CASSQEGWQETQYF
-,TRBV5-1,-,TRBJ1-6,TGCGCCAGCAGCTCACAGGGACGGAATTCACCCCTCCACTTT,CASSSQGRNSPLHF
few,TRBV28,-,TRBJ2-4,TGTGCCAGTTGGGGCGACCCAGCCAAAAACATTCAGTACTTC,CASWGDPAKNIQYF
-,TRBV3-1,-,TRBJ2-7,TGTGCCAGCAGCCATGCTGCCTCTGGCGAGCAGTACTTC,CASSHAASGEQYF
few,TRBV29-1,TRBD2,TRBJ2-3,TGCAGCGTGACTAGCGGGACCGATACGCAGTATTTT,CSVTSGTDTQYF
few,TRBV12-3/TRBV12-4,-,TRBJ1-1,TGTGCCGGCAGCGTCACAGGGAAATTGAACACTGAAGCTTTCTTT,CAGSVTGKLNTEAFF
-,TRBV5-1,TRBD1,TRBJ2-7,TGCGCCAGCAGCTTGGAATACAGGGGAGACTACGAGCAGTACTTC,CASSLEYRGDYEQYF
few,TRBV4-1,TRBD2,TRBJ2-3,TGCGCCAGCAGCCAAGAATGGGCTAGCGGGAGAGATACGCAGTATTTT,CASSQEWASGRDTQYF
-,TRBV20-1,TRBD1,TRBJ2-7,TGCAGTGCTAACTCTTGGGACAGGGGGGGTTTAGCCTACGAGCAGTACTTC,CSANSWDRGGLAYEQYF
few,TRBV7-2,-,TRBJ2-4,TGTGCCAGCAGCCTTCCCCCCGGGAAAGCCAAAAACATTCAGTACTTC,CASSLPPGKAKNIQYF